This TCR beta chain is from a study of blood T cell repertoires in COVID-19. This CDR3 has 17 residues. The ends were cut back, 2 bases at V and 7 bases at J, with 20 bases in the middle. The germline V gene encodes CDR1 SGHDN and CDR2 FVKESK. In the authors' methods: Quantification of nucleated cells was approximated via reference gene primer amplification. Generated by immunoSEQ multiplex PCR, the TCRdb table keeps only in-frame clones and is missing some. Clone size and V and J calls were adopted from that table, with D and trimming inferred from the DNA. The table shows some 200,000 clones, with roughly four fifths occurring only once. Those enrolled in Seattle joined during active infection and were followed longitudinally afterward.

The rearrangement uses TRBV14 and TRBJ2-2; TRBD2 might be the D (6 bases). This receptor was taken from a middle-aged woman with COVID-19, enrolled during active disease. Sequencing used peripheral blood. As DNA, the CDR3 is TGTGCCAGCAGCCAACTCTTGCGGGGAGCTTTCGGCGGGGAGCTGTTTTTT. This encodes CASSQLLRGAFGGELFF.